The TCR beta chain described here comes from a study of blood T cell repertoires in COVID-19. Study as a whole: The United States, Italy and Spain were the sources of the acute and convalescent COVID-19 samples. The analysed material was cDNA or gDNA that came from T cells, B-cell-depleted T cells, or PBMCs.

This CDR3 spans 13 amino acids. J was trimmed by 5 bases and V by 7 bases; bases with no gene match: 8. The germline CDR1 and CDR2 sequences are SNHLY and FYNNEI. Original methodology: Amplification with reference gene primers provided the estimates of nucleated cell counts. Some clones are missing from TCRdb's copy, which holds only in-frame ones; the method was immunoSEQ multiplex PCR. The DNA was the basis for D and trimming; V, J and clone size are from that table. The table shows roughly 300,000 clones, with 88% occurring only once. The TCR originated in a man aged 18 to 35 with active or convalescent COVID-19. J is TRBJ2-7 and V is TRBV2; 7 bases line up with TRBD1. Material for sequencing was peripheral blood. In DNA form, the CDR3 reads TGTGCCAGCACGGGGACAGAAGGTAACGAGCAGTACTTC. It encodes CASTGTEGNEQYF.